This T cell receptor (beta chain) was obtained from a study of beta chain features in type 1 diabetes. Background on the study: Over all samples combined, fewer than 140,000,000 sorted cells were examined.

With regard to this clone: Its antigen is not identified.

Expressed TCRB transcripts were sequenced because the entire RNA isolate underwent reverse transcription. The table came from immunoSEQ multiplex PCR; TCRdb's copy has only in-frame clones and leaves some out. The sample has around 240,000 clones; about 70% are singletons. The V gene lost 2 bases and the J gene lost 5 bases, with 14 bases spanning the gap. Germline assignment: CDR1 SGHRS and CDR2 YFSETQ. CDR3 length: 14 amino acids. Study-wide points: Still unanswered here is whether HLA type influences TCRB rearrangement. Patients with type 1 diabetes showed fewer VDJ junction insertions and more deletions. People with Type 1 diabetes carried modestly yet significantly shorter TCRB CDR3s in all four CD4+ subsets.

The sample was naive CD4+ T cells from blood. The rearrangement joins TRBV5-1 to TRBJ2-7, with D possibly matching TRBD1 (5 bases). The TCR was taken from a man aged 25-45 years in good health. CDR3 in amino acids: CASSFQGLMDEQYF. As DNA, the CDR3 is TGCGCCAGCAGCTTCCAGGGTCTGATGGACGAGCAGTACTTC.